The 13 T cell receptor beta chains in this list originate from one sample, sequenced in a study of blood T cell repertoires in COVID-19. TCRdb's table, derived via immunoSEQ multiplex PCR, lists solely in-frame clones and lacks some. This table has 300,000 to 400,000 clones, 70% to 90% appearing once. Sample: PBMCs or T cells enriched from blood (not recorded which). Source of these receptors: a woman in her 30s with acute COVID-19.

V and J are TRBV14 and TRBJ1-4; no definite D call. The V end lost 0 bases, the J end lost 10 bases, and 18 bases lay between the germline ends. The CDR3 has 16 residues. CDR1 and CDR2 from the germline V gene are SGHDN and FVKESK. The CDR3 loop is CASSQDGWADIGKLFF. The DNA for the CDR3 is TGTGCCAGCAGCCAAGATGGGTGGGCCGATATCGGAAAACTGTTTTTT. Full variable domain (missing parts from reference TRBV14 and TRBJ1-4): EAGVTQFPSHSVIEKGQTVTLRCDPISGHDNLYWYRRVMGKEIKFLLHFVKESKQDESGMPNNRFLAERTGGTYSTLKVQPAELEDSGVYFCASSQDGWADIGKLFFGSGTQLSVL.

The rearrangement uses TRBV30 and TRBJ1-1, with D possibly being TRBD1 (6 bases). Germline loops: CDR1 GTSNPN, CDR2 SVGIG (reference sequence). The V gene lost 8 bases and the J gene lost 0 bases, with 25 bases spanning the gap. The CDR3 is 17 amino acids. For the CDR3, the DNA is TGTGCCATAGAACAGGGATCCCTCATACCAATGAACACTGAAGCTTTCTTT. It yields the protein CAIEQGSLIPMNTEAFF.

The genes are TRBV12-5 and TRBJ2-1, with 8 bases identical to TRBD1. Germline CDR1 reads LGHNT; CDR2 reads FRNRAP. CDR3 length: 14 residues. The trim removed 2 bases at V and 7 bases at J, leaving 4 bases unmatched. CDR3 loop: CASGLQGARNEQFF. DNA of the CDR3: TGTGCTAGTGGTTTGCAGGGGGCGAGGAATGAGCAGTTCTTC.

The chain is built from TRBV6-5 and TRBJ2-1; D call uncertain. Germline V CDR1 and CDR2: MNHEY, SVGAGI. This CDR3 has 13 amino acids. Trimming left V 2 bases short and J 6 bases short, with 8 bases between. This chain's CDR3 is CASSYVGSNEQFF. CDR3 DNA: TGTGCCAGCAGTTACGTCGGGTCCAATGAGCAGTTCTTC.

The rearrangement links TRBV29-1 to TRBJ2-1; TRBD1 is a possible D gene (6 bases). Germline V gene lookup returns CDR1 SQVTM and CDR2 ANQGSEA. The V gene lost 7 bases and the J gene lost 6 bases, with 13 bases spanning the gap. There are 12 residues in the CDR3. CDR3 nucleotides: TGCAGCGCCGGACAGCCTAGCAATGAGCAGTTCTTC. Encoded protein: CSAGQPSNEQFF.

The rearrangement uses TRBV11-2 and TRBJ1-4; 9 positions match TRBD1. V lost 3 bases and J lost 8; bases outside the gene matches: 4. There are 14 residues in the CDR3. Germline lookup yields CDR1 SGHAT and CDR2 FQNNGV. CDR3 DNA: TGTGCCAGCAGCTTCGGGACAGGGAAAGAAAAACTGTTTTTT. It is translated as CASSFGTGKEKLFF.

This rearrangement joins TRBV5-1 to TRBJ2-1, with TRBD2 as a possible D gene (6 bases). The germline V and J ends were trimmed by 3 bases and 4 bases, with 14 bases remaining between them. CDR3 length: 15 amino acids. The germline CDR1 and CDR2 sequences are SGHRS and YFSETQ. The CDR3 DNA reads TGCGCCAGCAGCTCAGCTGCGGGACGATACAATGAGCAGTTCTTC. It specifies CASSSAAGRYNEQFF.

The V gene is TRBV7-2, the J gene TRBJ2-7; 10 nucleotides line up with TRBD1. V gave up 0 bases and J gave up 2 bases; unmatched junction bases: 10. Germline CDR1 reads SGHTA; CDR2 reads FQGNSA. This CDR3 is built from 18 residues. CDR3 in amino acids: CASSLAFDGTGEAYEQYF. CDR3 sequence (DNA): TGTGCCAGCAGCTTAGCTTTTGATGGGACAGGGGAGGCCTACGAGCAGTACTTC.

The V gene is TRBV18, the J gene TRBJ1-3, with 8 positions matching TRBD1. Per the germline V gene, CDR1 is KGHSH and CDR2 is LQKENI. The V gene end was trimmed by 2 bases and the J gene end by 2 bases; junction bases not matched to a gene: 5. CDR3 size: 16 residues. CDR3 loop: CASSPSRTGTGNTIYF. The CDR3 DNA is TGTGCCAGCTCACCAAGCAGGACAGGGACTGGAAACACCATATATTTT.

This chain links TRBV3-1 (or the pseudogene TRBV3-2) with TRBJ1-2, with D possibly TRBD1 on 5 matching bases. V was clipped by 4 bases and J by 8 bases, with 14 bases between them. The CDR3 is 13 amino acids. CDR1 is LGHDT and CDR2 is YNNKEL in the germline V gene (reference sequence). The CDR3 sequence is CASSRYRFGGYTF. CDR3 sequence (DNA): TGTGCCAGCAGCCGCTACAGGTTTGGGGGCTACACCTTC.

The chain has TRBV15 and TRBJ2-5; TRBD1 aligns across 10 bases. This CDR3 is 15 amino acids long. The V gene's germline CDR1 is LNHNV and CDR2 YYDKDF (reference sequence). J lost 4 bases, V lost 1 base, and 3 bases had no gene match. CDR3 bases: TGTGCCACCAGCAGAGTTGGGACAGGGGTAGAGACCCAGTACTTC. Its translation: CATSRVGTGVETQYF.

V gene TRBV5-1 combines with J gene TRBJ1-3; TRBD1 might be the D (5 bases). Between the trimmed V and J ends, which lost 5 bases and 0 bases, there was a span of 15 bases. Germline V lookup: CDR1 SGHRS, CDR2 YFSETQ. This CDR3 comprises 16 residues. The CDR3 spells CASSFDRADSGNTIYF. The CDR3 DNA reads TGCGCCAGCAGTTTCGACAGAGCCGACTCTGGAAACACCATATATTTT. Based on the CDR3 plus reference TRBV5-1 and TRBJ1-3, the full variable domain is KAGVTQTPRYLIKTRGQQVTLSCSPISGHRSVSWYQQTPGQGLQFLFEYFSETQRNKGNFPGRFSGRQFSNSRSEMNVSTLELGDSALYLCASSFDRADSGNTIYFGEGSWLTVV.

This clone was recorded only once. The V and J genes are TRBV5-1 and TRBJ2-1, with TRBD2 identical over 12 bases. CDR1 is SGHRS and CDR2 is YFSETQ in the germline V gene. The CDR3 is 17 amino acids. V was clipped by 4 bases and J by 0 bases; unmatched bases: 5. The CDR3 DNA is TGCGCCAGCAGCCCCACTAGCGGGGGGCCCTCCTACAATGAGCAGTTCTTC. Its translation is CASSPTSGGPSYNEQFF.